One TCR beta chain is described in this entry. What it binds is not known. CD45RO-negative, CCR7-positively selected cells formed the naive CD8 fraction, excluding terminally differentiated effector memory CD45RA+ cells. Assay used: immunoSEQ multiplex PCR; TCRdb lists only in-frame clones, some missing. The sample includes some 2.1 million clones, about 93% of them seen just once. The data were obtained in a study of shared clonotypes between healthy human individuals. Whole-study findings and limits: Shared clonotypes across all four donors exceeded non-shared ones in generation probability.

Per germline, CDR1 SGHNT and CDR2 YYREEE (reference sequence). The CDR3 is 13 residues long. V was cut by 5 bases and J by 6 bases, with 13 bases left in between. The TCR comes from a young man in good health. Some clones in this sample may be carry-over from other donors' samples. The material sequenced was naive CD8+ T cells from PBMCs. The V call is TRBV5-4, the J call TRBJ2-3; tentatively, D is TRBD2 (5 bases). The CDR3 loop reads CASREAGPDTQYF. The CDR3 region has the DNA TGTGCCAGCAGGGAGGCCGGCCCCGATACGCAGTATTTT.